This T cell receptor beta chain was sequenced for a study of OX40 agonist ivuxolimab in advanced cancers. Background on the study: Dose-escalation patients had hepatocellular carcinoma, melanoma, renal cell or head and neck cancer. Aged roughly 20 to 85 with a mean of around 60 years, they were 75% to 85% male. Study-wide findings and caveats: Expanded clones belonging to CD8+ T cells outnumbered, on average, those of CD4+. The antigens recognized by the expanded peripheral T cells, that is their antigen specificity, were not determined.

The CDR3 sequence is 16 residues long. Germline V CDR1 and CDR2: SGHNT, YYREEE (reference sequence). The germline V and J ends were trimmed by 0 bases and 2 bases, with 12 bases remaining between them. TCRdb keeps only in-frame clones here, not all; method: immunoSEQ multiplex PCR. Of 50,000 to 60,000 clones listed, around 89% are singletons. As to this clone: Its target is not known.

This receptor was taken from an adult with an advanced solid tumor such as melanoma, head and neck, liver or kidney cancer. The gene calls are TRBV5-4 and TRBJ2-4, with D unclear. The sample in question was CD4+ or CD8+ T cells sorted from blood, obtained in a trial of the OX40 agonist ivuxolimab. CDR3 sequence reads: CASSLDLQSSKNIQYF. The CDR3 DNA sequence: TGTGCCAGCAGCTTGGACCTCCAATCTTCCAAAAACATTCAGTACTTC.